The 4 T cell receptor beta chains given below trace back to one sample, sequenced in a study of early stage breast cancer tumors. Here immunoSEQ multiplex PCR was the method, and the copy in TCRdb shows in-frame clones only, minus some. The sample shows 25,000 to 35,000 clones, under 60% of them seen only once. Sequences were obtained from breast tumor tissue. The receptors come from a person between 45 and 65 years old with breast cancer.

With respect to this clone: The junction does not match germline at one end; this may be a read error. CDR3: CASSRTYKDTQYF. In DNA, the CDR3 is TGTGCTAGCAGCAGGACTTACAAAGATACGCAGTATTTT. The chain uses TRBV7-7 and TRBJ2-3; a possible D gene is TRBD2 (5 bases). The CDR3 is made up of 13 amino acids. Germline-derived CDR1 and CDR2 are SSHAT and FNYEAQ (reference sequence).

In this sample, this clone is medium-sized. This sequence joins TRBV29-1 and TRBJ2-2; unclear D gene. The V and J ends lost 5 bases and 1 base respectively, with 11 bases between them. Germline CDR1 SQVTM, CDR2 ANQGSEA. The CDR3 runs to 14 residues. CDR3 protein: CSVQRHQNTGELFF. The CDR3 coding sequence is TGCAGCGTTCAGAGACACCAGAACACCGGGGAGCTGTTTTTT.

The rearrangement links TRBV6-6 to TRBJ1-4, with D tentatively TRBD1 (6 bases). CDR1 and CDR2 from the germline V gene are MNHNY and SVGAGI (reference sequence). The CDR3 contains 15 residues. Trimming pared 2 bases from V and 6 bases from J, leaving 13 bases between. The CDR3 DNA is TGTGCCAGCAGTTACCCGGGGGCGGGGGATGAAAAACTGTTTTTT. Translation: CASSYPGAGDEKLFF.

The chain is built from TRBV19 and TRBJ2-7, with TRBD2 matching over 13 bases. CDR1 and CDR2 (germline): LNHDA, SQIVND (reference sequence). This CDR3 spans 16 amino acids. Trimming took 6 bases from V and 1 from J; bases not matched to a gene: 6. As DNA, the CDR3 is TGTGCCAGTAGGGGGACTAGCGGGACAAGATCCTACGAGCAGTACTTC. It translates to CASRGTSGTRSYEQYF.